The 6 T cell receptor beta chains listed next were all sequenced from one sample in a study of T cell clones after liver transplantation. Measured with immunoSEQ multiplex PCR; TCRdb has only the in-frame clones, and not every one. The sample contains around 75,000 clones, under 90% of which appear only once. The source was CD4+ T cells from blood, collected roughly 50 months after liver transplant. The source is a human patient who received a liver transplant. The graft donor may account for some of the T cells.

The rearrangement joins TRBV4-2 to TRBJ2-5; 13 nucleotides match TRBD2. In germline, CDR1 is LGHNA, CDR2 YNFKEQ. V lost 2 bases and J lost 1; bases outside the gene matches: 10. This CDR3 is built from 19 residues. The CDR3 bases are TGTGCCAGCAGCCAACTTACCCTCGGACTAGCGGGGGCCCAAGAGACCCAGTACTTC. Translating gives CASSQLTLGLAGAQETQYF.

V and J are TRBV29-1 and TRBJ2-1; a possible D gene is TRBD2 (6 bases). Per germline, CDR1 SQVTM and CDR2 ANQGSEA. CDR3 length: 14 residues. Trimming removed 3 bases at V and 10 bases at J, with 19 bases between. CDR3 protein: CSVDGRTTKGEQFF. The CDR3 DNA reads TGCAGCGTTGATGGCAGGACTACCAAAGGAGAGCAGTTCTTC.

The chain carries TRBV7-2 and TRBJ2-3, with 11 positions matching TRBD2. This CDR3 comprises 17 residues. Germline V gene sequence: CDR1 SGHTA, CDR2 FQGNSA. Germline trimming cut 4 bases from V and 7 bases from J; bases unmatched to any gene: 13. The CDR3 region is CASSSSAPSGGLHTQYF. CDR3 sequence (DNA): TGTGCCAGCAGCTCGTCCGCTCCTAGCGGGGGGCTCCATACGCAGTATTTT.

The genes are TRBV7-3 and TRBJ1-5; D unclear. Trimming stripped 4 bases from V and 4 bases from J, with 8 bases between. This CDR3 is 13 amino acids long. Per the germline V gene, CDR1 is SGHTA and CDR2 is FQGTGA. DNA for the CDR3: TGTGCCAGCAGCTCGGACGGGAATCAGCCCCAGCATTTT. It is translated as CASSSDGNQPQHF.

V usage is TRBV11-2 and J usage is TRBJ2-7, with D maybe TRBD2 (5 bases). This CDR3 is built from 14 residues. The V end lost 0 bases, the J end lost 2 bases, and 8 bases lay between the germline ends. Germline CDR1 is SGHAT and CDR2 is FQNNGV. CDR3 in DNA: TGTGCCAGCAGCTTAGAGCTAGCTACCTACGAGCAGTACTTC. Translation gives CASSLELATYEQYF.

V gene TRBV7-2 combines with J gene TRBJ2-5, with 7 bases that match TRBD1. V shed 5 bases and J 4 bases; nucleotides not matched to a gene: 7. The CDR3 is made up of 14 amino acids. Per germline, CDR1 SGHTA and CDR2 FQGNSA. CDR3 region: CASSTRQGRETQYF. The CDR3, as DNA: TGTGCCAGCAGCACTCGACAGGGCAGAGAGACCCAGTACTTC.